These T cell receptor beta chains were read from a single sample in a study of beta chain features in type 1 diabetes. Profiling relied on immunoSEQ multiplex PCR, and the TCRdb table lists in-frame clones only, not all of them. Of hundreds of thousands of clones listed, about 70% were seen once; the top ten hold 0.053%. Sequencing was carried out using naive CD4+ T cells from blood. The receptors were gathered from a man aged 30-40 years in good health. Both conserved end residues are part of each CDR3. The order of the fields is V gene, D gene, J gene, clone size, CDR3 protein, CDR3 DNA. The D gene is left open where the match is weak. The size field is filled for only some rows; it gives once, few, many or a size class.

TRBV30	TRBD1	TRBJ1-5	-	CAWKDRGGQPQHF	TGTGCCTGGAAAGACAGGGGCGGCCAGCCCCAGCATTTT
TRBV4-2	-	TRBJ2-7	-	CASSQETTTLYEQYF	TGTGCCAGCAGCCAAGAAACTACGACCCTGTACGAGCAGTACTTC
TRBV5-4	-	TRBJ2-3	-	CASSLDSTDTQYF	TGTGCCAGCAGCTTGGACAGCACAGATACGCAGTATTTT
TRBV30	TRBD1	TRBJ2-7	few	CATAGTGFSYEQYF	TGTGCTACGGCCGGGACAGGCTTCTCCTACGAGCAGTACTTC
TRBV29-1	-	TRBJ2-1	few	CSVERAGNEQFF	TGCAGCGTTGAAAGGGCGGGGAATGAGCAGTTCTTC
TRBV30	-	TRBJ1-1	-	CAWAFGGVGTEAFF	TGTGCCTGGGCTTTTGGAGGGGTTGGTACTGAAGCTTTCTTT
TRBV7-6	-	TRBJ2-3	-	CASSPSGDTQYF	TGTGCCAGCAGCCCTTCGGGGGATACGCAGTATTTT
TRBV30	-	TRBJ2-5	-	CAWTELRSAETQYF	TGTGCCTGGACTGAGCTGCGGAGTGCAGAGACCCAGTACTTC
TRBV29-1	-	TRBJ2-7	-	CSVYGGGTPEQYF	TGCAGCGTTTATGGAGGGGGAACCCCCGAGCAGTACTTC
TRBV2	-	TRBJ1-5	few	CARAGTIYQPQHF	TGTGCCAGGGCCGGGACTATCTATCAGCCCCAGCATTTT
TRBV29-1	TRBD2	TRBJ2-3	once	CSVGSGGAVDTQYF	TGCAGCGTTGGGAGCGGGGGGGCCGTAGATACGCAGTATTTT
TRBV30	-	TRBJ2-7	few	CASAVSMPYEQYF	TGTGCCTCGGCCGTGAGTATGCCCTACGAGCAGTACTTC
TRBV4-2	-	TRBJ2-3	-	CASSQERIRASTDTQYF	TGTGCCAGCAGCCAAGAAAGAATACGGGCGAGCACAGATACGCAGTATTTT